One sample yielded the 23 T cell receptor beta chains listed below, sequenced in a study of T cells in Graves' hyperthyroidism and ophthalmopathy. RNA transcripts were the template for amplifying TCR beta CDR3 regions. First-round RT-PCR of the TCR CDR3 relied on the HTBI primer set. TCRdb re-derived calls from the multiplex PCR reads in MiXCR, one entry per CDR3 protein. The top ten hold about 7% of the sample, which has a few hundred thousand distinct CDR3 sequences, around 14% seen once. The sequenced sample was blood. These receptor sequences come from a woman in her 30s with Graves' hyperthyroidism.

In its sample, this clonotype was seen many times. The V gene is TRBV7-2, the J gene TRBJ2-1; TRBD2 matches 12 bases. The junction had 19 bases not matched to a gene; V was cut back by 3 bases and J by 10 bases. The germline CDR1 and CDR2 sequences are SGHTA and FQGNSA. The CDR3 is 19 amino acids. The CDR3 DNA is TGTGCCAGCAGCTTCCTGTCTTGGCTAGCGGGAGGGCAAATTCCCGAGCAGTTCTTC. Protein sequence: CASSFLSWLAGGQIPEQFF.

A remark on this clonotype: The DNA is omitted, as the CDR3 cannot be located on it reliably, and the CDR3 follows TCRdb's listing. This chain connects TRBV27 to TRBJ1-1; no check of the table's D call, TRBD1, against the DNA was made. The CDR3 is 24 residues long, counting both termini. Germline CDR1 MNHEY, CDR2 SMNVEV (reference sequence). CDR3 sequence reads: CASSTGQGVYNEQFFGPARTEAFF.

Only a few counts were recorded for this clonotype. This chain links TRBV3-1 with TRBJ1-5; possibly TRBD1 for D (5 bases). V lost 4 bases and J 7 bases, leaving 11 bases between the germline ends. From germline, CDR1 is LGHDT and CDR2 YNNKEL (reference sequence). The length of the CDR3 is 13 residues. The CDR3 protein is CASSPYPGQPQHF. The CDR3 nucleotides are TGTGCCAGCAGCCCCTATCCAGGGCAGCCCCAGCATTTT.

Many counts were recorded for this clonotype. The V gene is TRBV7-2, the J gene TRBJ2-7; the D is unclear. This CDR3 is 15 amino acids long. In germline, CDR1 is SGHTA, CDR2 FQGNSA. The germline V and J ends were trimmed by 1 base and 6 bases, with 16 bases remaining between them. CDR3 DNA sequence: TGTGCCAGCAGCTTAGGGGGAAACCCCATCTCCGAGCAGTACTTC. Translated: CASSLGGNPISEQYF.

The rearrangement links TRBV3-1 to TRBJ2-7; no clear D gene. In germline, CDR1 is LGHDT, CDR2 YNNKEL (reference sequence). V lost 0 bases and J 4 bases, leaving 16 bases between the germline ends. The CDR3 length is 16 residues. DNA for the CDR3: TGTGCCAGCAGCCAAGAAAGACACGGCCTGGGATACGAGCAGTACTTC. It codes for CASSQERHGLGYEQYF.

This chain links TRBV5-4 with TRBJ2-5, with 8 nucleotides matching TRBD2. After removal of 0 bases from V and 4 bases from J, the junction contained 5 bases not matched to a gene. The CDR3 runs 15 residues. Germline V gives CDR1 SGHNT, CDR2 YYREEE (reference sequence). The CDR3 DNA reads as TGTGCCAGCAGCTTGGAACTAGCGGTCGTAGAGACCCAGTACTTC. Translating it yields CASSLELAVVETQYF.

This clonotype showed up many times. The CDR3 nucleotides are TGCAGTGCTAGATCCAGTCTAAATCAGCCCCAGCATTTT. This gives the protein CSARSSLNQPQHF. This chain connects TRBV20-1 to TRBJ1-5, with no clear D. Trimming cost V 2 bases and J 4 bases, with 9 bases left between them. The CDR3 loop spans 13 amino acids. Looked up from germline, CDR1 is DFQATT and CDR2 is SNEGSKA (reference sequence).

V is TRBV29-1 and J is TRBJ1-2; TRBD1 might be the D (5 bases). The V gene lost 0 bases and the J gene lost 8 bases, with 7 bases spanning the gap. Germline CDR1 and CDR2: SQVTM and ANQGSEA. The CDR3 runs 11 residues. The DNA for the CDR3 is TGCAGCGTTGAAGACAGGGTCGGCTACACCTTC. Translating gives CSVEDRVGYTF.

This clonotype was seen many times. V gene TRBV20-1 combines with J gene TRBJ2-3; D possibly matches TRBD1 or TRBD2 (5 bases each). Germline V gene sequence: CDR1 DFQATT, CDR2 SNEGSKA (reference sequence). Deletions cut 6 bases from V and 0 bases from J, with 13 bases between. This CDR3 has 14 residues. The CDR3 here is CSATRDGSTDTQYF. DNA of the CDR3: TGCAGTGCGACACGGGACGGAAGCACAGATACGCAGTATTTT.

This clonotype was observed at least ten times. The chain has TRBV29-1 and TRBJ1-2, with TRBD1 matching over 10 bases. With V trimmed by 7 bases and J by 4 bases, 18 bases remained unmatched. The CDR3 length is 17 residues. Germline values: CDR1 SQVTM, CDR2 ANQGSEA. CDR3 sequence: CSAPKATTGGHGYGYTF. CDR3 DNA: TGCAGCGCACCGAAGGCGACGACAGGGGGCCATGGCTATGGCTACACCTTC.

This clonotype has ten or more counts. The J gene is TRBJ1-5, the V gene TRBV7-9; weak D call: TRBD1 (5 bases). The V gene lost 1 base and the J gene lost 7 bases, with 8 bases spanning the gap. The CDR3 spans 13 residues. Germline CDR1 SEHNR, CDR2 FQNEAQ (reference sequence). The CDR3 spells CASSLVGEQPQHF. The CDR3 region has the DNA TGTGCCAGCAGCTTAGTGGGGGAACAGCCCCAGCATTTT.

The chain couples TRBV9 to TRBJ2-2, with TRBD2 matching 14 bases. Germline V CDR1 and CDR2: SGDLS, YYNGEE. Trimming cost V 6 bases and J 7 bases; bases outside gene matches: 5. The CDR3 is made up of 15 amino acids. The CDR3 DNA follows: TGTGCCAGCAACGGACTAGCGGGAGGCGACGGGGAGCTGTTTTTT. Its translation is CASNGLAGGDGELFF. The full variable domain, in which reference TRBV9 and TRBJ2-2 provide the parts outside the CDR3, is DSGVTQTPKHLITATGQRVTLRCSPRSGDLSVYWYQQSLDQGLQFLIQYYNGEERAKGNILERFSAQQFPDLHSELNLSSLELGDSALYFCASNGLAGGDGELFFGEGSRLTVL.

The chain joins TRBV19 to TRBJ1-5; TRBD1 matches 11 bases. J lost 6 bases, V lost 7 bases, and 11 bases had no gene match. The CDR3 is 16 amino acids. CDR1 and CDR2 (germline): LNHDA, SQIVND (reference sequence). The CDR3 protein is CASTYGGQGAVQPQHF. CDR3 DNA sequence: TGTGCCAGTACCTATGGTGGACAGGGGGCGGTTCAGCCCCAGCATTTT.

In DNA form, the CDR3 reads TGTGCCAGCAGCCAAGATTTACGGGAGTCCTCTGGAAACACCATATATTTT. Protein sequence: CASSQDLRESSGNTIYF. The gene calls are TRBV14 and TRBJ1-3; the D is unclear. This CDR3 region has 17 residues. With 0 bases removed from V and 0 bases from J, the gap between germline ends came to 12 bases. CDR1 SGHDN and CDR2 FVKESK come from the germline V gene. The full variable domain, with the rest looked up from reference TRBV14 and TRBJ1-3, is EAGVTQFPSHSVIEKGQTVTLRCDPISGHDNLYWYRRVMGKEIKFLLHFVKESKQDESGMPNNRFLAERTGGTYSTLKVQPAELEDSGVYFCASSQDLRESSGNTIYFGEGSWLTVV.

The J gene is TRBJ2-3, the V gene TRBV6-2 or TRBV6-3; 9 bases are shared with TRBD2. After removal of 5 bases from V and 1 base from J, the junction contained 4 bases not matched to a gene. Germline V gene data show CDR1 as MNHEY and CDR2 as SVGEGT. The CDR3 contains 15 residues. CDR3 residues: CASSGVAGGTDTQYF. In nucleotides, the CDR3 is TGTGCCAGCAGTGGGGTAGCGGGAGGCACAGATACGCAGTATTTT.

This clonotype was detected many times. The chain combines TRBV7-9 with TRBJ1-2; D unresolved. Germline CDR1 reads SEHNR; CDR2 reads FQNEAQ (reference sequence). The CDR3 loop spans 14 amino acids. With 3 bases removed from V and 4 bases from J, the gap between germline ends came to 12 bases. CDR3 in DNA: TGTGCCAGCAGCTTCCCAGGTCCCTCCTATGGCTACACCTTC. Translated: CASSFPGPSYGYTF. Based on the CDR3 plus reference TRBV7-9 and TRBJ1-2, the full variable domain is DTGVSQNPRHKITKRGQNVTFRCDPISEHNRLYWYRQTLGQGPEFLTYFQNEAQLEKSRLLSDRFSAERPKGSFSTLEIQRTEQGDSAMYLCASSFPGPSYGYTFGSGTRLTVV.

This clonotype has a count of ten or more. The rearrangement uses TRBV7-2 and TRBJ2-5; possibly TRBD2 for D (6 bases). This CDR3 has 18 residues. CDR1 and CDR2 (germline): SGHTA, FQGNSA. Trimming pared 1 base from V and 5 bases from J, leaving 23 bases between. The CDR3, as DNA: TGTGCCAGCAGCTTAGTCGTCGGGGGAATCGGCGCGAGGGAGACCCAGTACTTC. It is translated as CASSLVVGGIGARETQYF.

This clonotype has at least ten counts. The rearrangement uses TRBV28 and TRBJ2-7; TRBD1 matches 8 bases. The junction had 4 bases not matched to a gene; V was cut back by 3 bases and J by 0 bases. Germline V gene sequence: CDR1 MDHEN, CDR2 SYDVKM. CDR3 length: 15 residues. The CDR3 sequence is CASSFNRGSSYEQYF. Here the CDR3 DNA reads TGTGCCAGCAGTTTTAACAGGGGGAGCTCCTACGAGCAGTACTTC.

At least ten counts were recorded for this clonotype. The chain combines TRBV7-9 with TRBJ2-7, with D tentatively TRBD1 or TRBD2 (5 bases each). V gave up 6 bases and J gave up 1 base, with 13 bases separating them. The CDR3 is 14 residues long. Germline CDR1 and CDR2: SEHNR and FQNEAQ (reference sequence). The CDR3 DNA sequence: TGTGCCAGCAGGCCCCGGGACGGGTCCTACGAGCAGTACTTC. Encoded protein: CASRPRDGSYEQYF. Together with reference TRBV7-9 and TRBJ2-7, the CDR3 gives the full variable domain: DTGVSQNPRHKITKRGQNVTFRCDPISEHNRLYWYRQTLGQGPEFLTYFQNEAQLEKSRLLSDRFSAERPKGSFSTLEIQRTEQGDSAMYLCASRPRDGSYEQYFGPGTRLTVT.

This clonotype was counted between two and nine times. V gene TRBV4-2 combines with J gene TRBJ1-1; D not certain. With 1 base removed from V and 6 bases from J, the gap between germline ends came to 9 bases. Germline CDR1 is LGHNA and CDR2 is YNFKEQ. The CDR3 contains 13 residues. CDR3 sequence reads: CASSQGIRAEAFF. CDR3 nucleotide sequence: TGTGCCAGCAGCCAAGGTATTAGGGCTGAAGCTTTCTTT.

In nucleotides, the CDR3 is TGTGCCACCAGCAGAGATCGCACTGAAGCTTTCTTT. Its protein is CATSRDRTEAFF. The rearrangement uses TRBV15 and TRBJ1-1; unclear D gene. Germline CDR1 reads LNHNV; CDR2 reads YYDKDF (reference sequence). This CDR3 is built from 12 residues. The V and J ends lost 0 bases and 4 bases respectively, with 3 bases between them.

The CDR3 DNA follows: TGCGCCAGCAGCTCGGACAGAACAAAGACCGGGGAGCTGTTTTTT. Its translation is CASSSDRTKTGELFF. The rearrangement links TRBV5-1 to TRBJ2-2, with a weak D call TRBD1 (6 bases). Germline assignment: CDR1 SGHRS and CDR2 YFSETQ. The CDR3 sequence is 15 residues long. V lost 3 bases and J lost 5, with 14 bases in between.

The CDR3 DNA is TGTGCCAGCAGTGAAGGGACAGGAGGATTGGGAGAAAAACTGTTTTTT. Amino acid sequence: CASSEGTGGLGEKLFF. The V call is TRBV6-1, the J call TRBJ1-4, with 7 bases matching TRBD1. The CDR3 consists of 16 residues. Germline loops: CDR1 MNHNS, CDR2 SASEGT. V gave up 1 base and J gave up 8 bases; unmatched junction bases: 10.